This T cell receptor beta chain appears in the sequencing data of a study of early T cells in non-severe SARS-CoV-2 infection. This clonotype was seen repeatedly, ten times or more. TCRdb reprocessed the 5' RACE reads with MiXCR, giving one entry per CDR3 protein. The table shows 40,000 to 45,000 distinct CDR3 sequences, with around 6.5% occurring only once. The germline V gene encodes CDR1 DFQATT and CDR2 SNEGSKA (reference sequence). The germline V and J ends were trimmed by 0 bases and 10 bases, with 12 bases remaining between them. The CDR3 runs 12 residues. The source was whole blood, collected at baseline. This receptor was taken from an adult who was a healthcare worker with PCR-confirmed SARS-CoV-2 infection or an uninfected control (not recorded which). This sequence joins TRBV20-1 and TRBJ1-1, with a possible D match to TRBD1 (5 bases). CDR3 region: CSARDLGRGAFF. The CDR3 DNA reads TGCAGTGCTAGAGATCTGGGGCGGGGAGCTTTCTTT.